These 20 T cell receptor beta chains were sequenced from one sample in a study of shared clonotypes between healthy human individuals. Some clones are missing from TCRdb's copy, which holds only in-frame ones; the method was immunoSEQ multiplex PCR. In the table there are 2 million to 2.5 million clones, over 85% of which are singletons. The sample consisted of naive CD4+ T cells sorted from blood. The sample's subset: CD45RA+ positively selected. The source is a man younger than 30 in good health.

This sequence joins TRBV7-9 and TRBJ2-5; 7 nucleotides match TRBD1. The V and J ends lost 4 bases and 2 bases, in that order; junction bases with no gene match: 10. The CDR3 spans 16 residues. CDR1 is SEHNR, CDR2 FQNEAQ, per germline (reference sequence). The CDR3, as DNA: TGTGCCAGCAGCTCGACAGGGAAGGGGGAGCAAGAGACCCAGTACTTC. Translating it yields CASSSTGKGEQETQYF.

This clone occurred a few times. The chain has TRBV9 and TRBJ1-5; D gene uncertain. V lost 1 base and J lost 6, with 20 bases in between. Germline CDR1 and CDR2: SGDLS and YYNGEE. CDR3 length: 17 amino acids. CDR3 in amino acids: CASSVPINRGSVQPQHF. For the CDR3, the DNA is TGTGCCAGCAGCGTACCCATAAACCGGGGTTCGGTTCAGCCCCAGCATTTT. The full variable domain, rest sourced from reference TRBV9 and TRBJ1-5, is DSGVTQTPKHLITATGQRVTLRCSPRSGDLSVYWYQQSLDQGLQFLIQYYNGEERAKGNILERFSAQQFPDLHSELNLSSLELGDSALYFCASSVPINRGSVQPQHFGDGTRLSIL.

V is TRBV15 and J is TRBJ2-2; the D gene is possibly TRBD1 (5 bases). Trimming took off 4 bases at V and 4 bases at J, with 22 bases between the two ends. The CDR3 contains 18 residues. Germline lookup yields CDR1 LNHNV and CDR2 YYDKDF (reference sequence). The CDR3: CATSIKMGRNGGTGELFF. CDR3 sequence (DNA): TGTGCCACCAGCATAAAGATGGGGCGAAACGGTGGCACCGGGGAGCTGTTTTTT.

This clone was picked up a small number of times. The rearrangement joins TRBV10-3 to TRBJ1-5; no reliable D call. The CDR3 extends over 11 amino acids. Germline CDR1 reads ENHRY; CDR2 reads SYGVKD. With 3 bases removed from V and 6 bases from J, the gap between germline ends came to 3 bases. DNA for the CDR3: TGTGCCATCAGTGACGGTCAGCCCCAGCATTTT. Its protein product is CAISDGQPQHF.

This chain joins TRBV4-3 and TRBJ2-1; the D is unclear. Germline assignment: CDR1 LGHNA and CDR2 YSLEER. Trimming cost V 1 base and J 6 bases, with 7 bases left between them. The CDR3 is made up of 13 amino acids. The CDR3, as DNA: TGCGCCAGCAGCCAAGGGCGCGGCAATGAGCAGTTCTTC. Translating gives CASSQGRGNEQFF.

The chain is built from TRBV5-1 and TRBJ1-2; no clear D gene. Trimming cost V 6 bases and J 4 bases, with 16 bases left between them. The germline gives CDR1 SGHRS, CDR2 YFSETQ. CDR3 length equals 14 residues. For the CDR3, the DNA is TGCGCCAGCACCTTAAACGTTCAGTCCTATGGCTACACCTTC. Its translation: CASTLNVQSYGYTF.

This chain's CDR3 is CASSTTGDEKLFF. CDR3 in DNA: TGCGCCAGCAGCACAACAGGGGATGAAAAACTGTTTTTT. V is TRBV4-3 and J is TRBJ1-4, with 7 bases matching TRBD1. In germline, CDR1 is LGHNA, CDR2 YSLEER. The V segment lost 5 bases and the J segment 6 bases; nucleotides outside the gene matches: 3. CDR3 length: 13 residues.

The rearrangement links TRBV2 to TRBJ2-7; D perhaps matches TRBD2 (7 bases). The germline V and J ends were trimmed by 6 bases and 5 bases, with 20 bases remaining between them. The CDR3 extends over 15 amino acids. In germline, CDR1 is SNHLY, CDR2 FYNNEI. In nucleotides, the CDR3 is TGTGCCAGCAGCTTAGAGGGGGGGGTAGCCCACGAGCAGTACTTC. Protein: CASSLEGGVAHEQYF.

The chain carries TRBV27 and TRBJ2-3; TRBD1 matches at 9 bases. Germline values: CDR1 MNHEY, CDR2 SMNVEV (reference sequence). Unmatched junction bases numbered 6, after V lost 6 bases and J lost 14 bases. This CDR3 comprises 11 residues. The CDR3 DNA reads TGTGCCAGCAGGGACAGGGGCCGAGCGTATTTT. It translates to CASRDRGRAYF.

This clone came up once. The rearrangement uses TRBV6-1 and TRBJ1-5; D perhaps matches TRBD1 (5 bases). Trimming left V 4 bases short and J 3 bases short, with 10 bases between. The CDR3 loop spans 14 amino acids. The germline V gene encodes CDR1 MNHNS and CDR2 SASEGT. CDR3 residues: CASSVTELNQPQHF. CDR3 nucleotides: TGTGCCAGCAGTGTGACAGAACTCAATCAGCCCCAGCATTTT.

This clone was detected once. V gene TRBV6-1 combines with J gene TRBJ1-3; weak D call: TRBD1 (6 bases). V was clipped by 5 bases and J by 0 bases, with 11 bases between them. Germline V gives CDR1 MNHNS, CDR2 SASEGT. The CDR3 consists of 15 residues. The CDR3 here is CASSRDTSSGNTIYF. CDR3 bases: TGTGCCAGCAGTAGGGACACCAGCTCTGGAAACACCATATATTTT.

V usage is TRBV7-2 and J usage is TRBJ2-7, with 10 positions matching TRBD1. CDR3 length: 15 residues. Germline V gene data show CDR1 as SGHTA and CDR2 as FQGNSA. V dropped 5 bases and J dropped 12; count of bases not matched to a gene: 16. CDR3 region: CASSPNPGQGGISYF. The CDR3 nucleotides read TGTGCCAGCAGCCCCAACCCCGGACAGGGGGGGATATCGTACTTC.

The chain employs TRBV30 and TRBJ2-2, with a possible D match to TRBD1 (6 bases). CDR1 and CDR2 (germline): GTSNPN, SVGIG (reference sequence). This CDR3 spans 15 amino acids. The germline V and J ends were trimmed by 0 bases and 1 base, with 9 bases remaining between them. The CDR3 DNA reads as TGTGCCTGGAGTGTAGGACAGAAGAACACCGGGGAGCTGTTTTTT. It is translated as CAWSVGQKNTGELFF.

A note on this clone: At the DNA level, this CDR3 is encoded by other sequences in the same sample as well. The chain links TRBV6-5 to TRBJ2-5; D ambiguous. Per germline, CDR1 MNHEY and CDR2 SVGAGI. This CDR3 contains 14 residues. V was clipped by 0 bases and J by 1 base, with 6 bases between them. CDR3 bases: TGTGCCAGCAGTTACTCTGCTTCCCAAGAGACCCAGTACTTC. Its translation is CASSYSASQETQYF.

CDR3: CASSPPRRSYEQYF. The CDR3 bases are TGCGCCAGCAGCCCCCCCCGCCGCTCCTACGAGCAGTACTTC. The chain is built from TRBV5-1 and TRBJ2-7; D ambiguous. V was pared by 4 bases and J by 0 bases, with 11 bases between. This CDR3 is 14 amino acids long. Germline V gene data show CDR1 as SGHRS and CDR2 as YFSETQ.

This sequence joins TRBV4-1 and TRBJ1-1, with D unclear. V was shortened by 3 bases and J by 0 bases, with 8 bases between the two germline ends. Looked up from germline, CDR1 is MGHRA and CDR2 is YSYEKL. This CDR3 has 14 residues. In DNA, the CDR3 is TGCGCCAGCAGCCAGGTGGCCGTGAACACTGAAGCTTTCTTT. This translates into CASSQVAVNTEAFF.

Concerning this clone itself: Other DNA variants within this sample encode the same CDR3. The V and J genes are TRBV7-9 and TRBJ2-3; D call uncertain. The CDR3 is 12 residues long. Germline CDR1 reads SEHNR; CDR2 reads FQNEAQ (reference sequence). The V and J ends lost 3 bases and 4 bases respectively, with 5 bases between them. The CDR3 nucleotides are TGTGCCAGCAGCTTGATTGCAGATACGCAGTATTTT. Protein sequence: CASSLIADTQYF.

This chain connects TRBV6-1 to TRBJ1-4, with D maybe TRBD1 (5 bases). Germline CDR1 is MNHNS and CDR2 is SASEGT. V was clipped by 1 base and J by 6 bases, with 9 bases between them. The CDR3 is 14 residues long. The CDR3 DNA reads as TGTGCCAGCAGTGAAGGGGGGGAGTATGAAAAACTGTTTTTT. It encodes CASSEGGEYEKLFF.

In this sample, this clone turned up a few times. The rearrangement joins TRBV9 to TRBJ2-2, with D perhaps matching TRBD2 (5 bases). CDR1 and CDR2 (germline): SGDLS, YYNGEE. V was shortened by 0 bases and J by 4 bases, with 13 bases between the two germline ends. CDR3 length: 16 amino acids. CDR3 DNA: TGTGCCAGCAGCGTAGCAGACGGGATCGTCACCGGGGAGCTGTTTTTT. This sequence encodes CASSVADGIVTGELFF.

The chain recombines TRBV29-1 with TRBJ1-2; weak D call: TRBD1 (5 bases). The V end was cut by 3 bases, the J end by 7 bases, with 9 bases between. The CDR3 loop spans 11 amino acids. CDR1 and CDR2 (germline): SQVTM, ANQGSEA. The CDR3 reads CSVDTGGGYTF. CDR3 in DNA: TGCAGCGTTGATACCGGGGGTGGCTACACCTTC.